These T cell receptor beta chains were read from a single sample in a study of T cell changes during pregnancy in multiple sclerosis. TCRdb's table, derived via immunoSEQ multiplex PCR, lists solely in-frame clones and lacks some. The table lists approximately 40,000 clones, over 80% of them singletons. Source material: peripheral blood. The receptor source for this set is a female donor with multiple sclerosis, enrolled in a pregnancy study. The CDR3 runs from the conserved cysteine through the conserved F or W. A D gene is named only where the DNA matches it firmly.

v_gene,len,d_gene,CDR3aa
TRBV28,16,.,CASIGPSGGAKNIQYF
TRBV28,13,.,CASSLAGNTEAFF
TRBV9,15,.,CASSVLTGDGTEAFF
TRBV6-1,15,.,CASSEWRNSYNEQFF
TRBV18,17,TRBD2,CASSFGLAGANTGELFF
TRBV7-2,15,.,CASSLVGGPPETQYF
TRBV30,15,.,CAWSIMAGGADTQYF
TRBV27,11,.,CASSPNYGYTF
TRBV30,14,.,CAWKARGPNIEAFF
TRBV11-1,16,TRBD1,CASSSQYRGETYGYTF
TRBV11-3,15,TRBD1,CASSLQGASTGELFF
TRBV9,13,.,CASSVGGVYGYTF
TRBV27,14,TRBD1,CASSGQENPYGYTF
TRBV6-1,15,.,CASSDGGLGGSELFF
TRBV19,14,TRBD2,CASSIRRGSGEQFF
TRBV5-1,14,.,CASSSDTPGTEAFF
TRBV10-3,16,.,CAISEPGGSSYNEQFF
TRBV14,16,.,CASSQEDSLAKNIQYF
TRBV27,14,.,CASSPPGQIQPQHF
TRBV2,12,.,CASSGSSYEQYF
TRBV10-3,14,TRBD2,CAISELAGEYEQYF
TRBV5-8,11,.,CASSLSVTQYF
TRBV5-6,14,.,CASSLEGPGNTIYF
TRBV28,17,.,CASSFIQFVGLGEKLFF
TRBV30,15,TRBD2,CAWRVYLAGIGELFF
TRBV6-6,11,.,CASTGVTEAFF
TRBV7-9,16,TRBD2,CASSRLAGGLSGELFF
TRBV30,14,.,CAGYPQRLQETQYF
TRBV28,14,.,CASSWQGLNQPQHF
TRBV13,18,TRBD2,CASSLRLMAAGGPYEQYF
TRBV7-9,16,TRBD2,CASSLSLAGLSYEQYF
TRBV6-6,16,.,CASSYSRTRSVQPQHF
TRBV7-2,16,TRBD2,CASSQSPTSGVYEQYF
TRBV7-2,15,.,CASSFRDSQGNEQFF
TRBV11-3,13,.,CASSLVPGSEQYF
TRBV4-1,16,TRBD2,CASSQERTSGYNEQFF
TRBV7-7,15,TRBD1,CASSVGQASTDTQYF
TRBV27,14,.,CASRGGHKIDTQYF
TRBV25-1,13,.,CASSGTRSYEQYF
TRBV6-5,16,TRBD2,CASSYGTSGGNYEQYF
TRBV6-6,14,.,CASTPAGGTDTQYF
TRBV5-1,15,.,CASSSGVGDTGELFF
TRBV4-1,15,.,CASSPARQISYEQYF
TRBV7-2,14,.,CASSLAGPATEAFF
TRBV28,16,TRBD1,CASSFSGQARTYGYTF
TRBV7-2,15,.,CASSLARGTVYEQYF
TRBV5-6,12,.,CASSHGTARQYF
TRBV16,11,.,CASSPTGEQYF
TRBV7-2,18,TRBD2,CASSFGGSGRAVQETQYF
TRBV30,13,.,CAWSPSSLYGYTF